This T cell receptor (beta chain) was sequenced for a study of shared clonotypes between healthy human individuals. Study-level results: Rarefaction showed sorted-subset sequencing was incomplete despite large depth.

The V end was cut by 4 bases, the J end by 8 bases, with 8 bases between. The CDR3 runs 11 residues. Germline V gene sequence: CDR1 LNHDA, CDR2 SQIVND (reference sequence). Sequencing used immunoSEQ multiplex PCR; TCRdb keeps in-frame clones, though not all of them. The table lists about 1 million clones, about 75% of them singletons. A word on this clone: What it binds is not known.

V gene TRBV19 combines with J gene TRBJ1-2; D uncertain. Sequencing was performed on memory CD4+ T cells sorted from blood. Subset here: CD45RA-negative fraction. The clonotype originates from a man aged 18 to 30 in good health. DNA of the CDR3: TGTGCCAGTAGTACCAGTTTAGGCTACACCTTC. Translation: CASSTSLGYTF.